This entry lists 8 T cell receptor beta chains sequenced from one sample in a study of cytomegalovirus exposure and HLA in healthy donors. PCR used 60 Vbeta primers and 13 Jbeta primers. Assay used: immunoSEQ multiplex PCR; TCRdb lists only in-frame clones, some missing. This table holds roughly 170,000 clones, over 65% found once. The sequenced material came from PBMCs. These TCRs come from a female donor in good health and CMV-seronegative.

Here the CDR3 reads CAISESLAGRYEQYF. The CDR3 nucleotides are TGTGCCATCAGTGAGTCACTAGCGGGAAGATACGAGCAGTACTTC. The V call is TRBV10-3, the J call TRBJ2-7, with 10 bases identical to TRBD2. The V gene's germline CDR1 is ENHRY and CDR2 SYGVKD. The CDR3 is 15 residues long. After removal of 0 bases from V and 4 bases from J, the junction contained 3 bases not matched to a gene.

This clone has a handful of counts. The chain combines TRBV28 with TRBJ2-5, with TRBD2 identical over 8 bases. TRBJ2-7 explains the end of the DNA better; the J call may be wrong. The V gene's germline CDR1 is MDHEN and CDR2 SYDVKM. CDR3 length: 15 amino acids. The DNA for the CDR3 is TGTGCCAGCAGTATCGCCGGGACTAGCTCCTACGAGCAGTACTTC. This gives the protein CASSIAGTSSYEQYF.

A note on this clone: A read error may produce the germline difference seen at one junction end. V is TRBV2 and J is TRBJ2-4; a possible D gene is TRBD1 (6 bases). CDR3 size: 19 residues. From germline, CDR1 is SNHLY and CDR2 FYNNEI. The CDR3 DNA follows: TGTGCCAGCAGTGAAGCGCTTGGTGGGGGCAGAATAGCCAAAAACAGTCAGTACTTC. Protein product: CASSEALGGGRIAKNSQYF.

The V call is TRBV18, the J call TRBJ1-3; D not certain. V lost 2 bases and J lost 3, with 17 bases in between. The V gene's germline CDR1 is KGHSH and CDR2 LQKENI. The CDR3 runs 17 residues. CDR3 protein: CASSPGEGFYIGNTIYF. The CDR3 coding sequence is TGTGCCAGCTCACCAGGGGAGGGATTCTACATTGGAAACACCATATATTTT.

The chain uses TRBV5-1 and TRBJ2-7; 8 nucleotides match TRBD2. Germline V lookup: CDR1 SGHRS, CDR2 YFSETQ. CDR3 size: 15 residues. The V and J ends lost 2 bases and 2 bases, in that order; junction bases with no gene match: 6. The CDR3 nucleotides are TGCGCCAGCAGCTTCACTAGCGGTTTAACCTACGAGCAGTACTTC. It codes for CASSFTSGLTYEQYF.

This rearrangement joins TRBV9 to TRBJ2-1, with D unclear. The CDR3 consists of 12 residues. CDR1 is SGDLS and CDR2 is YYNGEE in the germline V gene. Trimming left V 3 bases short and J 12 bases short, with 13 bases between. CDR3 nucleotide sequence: TGTGCCAGCAGCGGGAGTCGTATTGGGCAGTTCTTC. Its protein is CASSGSRIGQFF. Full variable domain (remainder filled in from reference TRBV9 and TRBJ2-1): DSGVTQTPKHLITATGQRVTLRCSPRSGDLSVYWYQQSLDQGLQFLIQYYNGEERAKGNILERFSAQQFPDLHSELNLSSLELGDSALYFCASSGSRIGQFFGPGTRLTVL.

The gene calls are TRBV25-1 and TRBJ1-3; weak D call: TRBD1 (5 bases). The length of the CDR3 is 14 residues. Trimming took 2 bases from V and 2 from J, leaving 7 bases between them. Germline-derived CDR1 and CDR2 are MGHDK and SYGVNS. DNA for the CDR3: TGTGCCAGCAGTGAACCAGGGACTGGAAACACCATATATTTT. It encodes CASSEPGTGNTIYF.

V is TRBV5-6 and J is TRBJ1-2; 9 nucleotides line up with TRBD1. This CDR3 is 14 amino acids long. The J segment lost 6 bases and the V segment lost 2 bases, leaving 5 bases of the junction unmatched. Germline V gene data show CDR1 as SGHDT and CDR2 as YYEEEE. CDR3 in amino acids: CASSLGQGRDGYTF. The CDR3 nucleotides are TGTGCCAGCAGCTTAGGACAGGGGAGGGATGGCTACACCTTC.